The 22 T cell receptor beta chains presented below share a single source sample, sequenced in a study of cytomegalovirus exposure and HLA in healthy donors. PCR primers comprised 60 Vbeta and 13 Jbeta primers. The method was immunoSEQ multiplex PCR; TCRdb's version includes in-frame clones alone and lacks a portion of them. Its listing shows over 150,000 clones. The sequenced sample consisted of PBMCs. Receptors were obtained from a boy aged 5-17 years in good health and CMV-seronegative.

V gene TRBV30 combines with J gene TRBJ1-5; D not certain. V was pared by 3 bases and J by 2 bases, with 5 bases between. The CDR3 runs to 12 residues. Germline values: CDR1 GTSNPN, CDR2 SVGIG (reference sequence). The CDR3 sequence: CAWSRGNQPQHF. The CDR3 nucleotides are TGTGCCTGGAGCCGGGGCAATCAGCCCCAGCATTTT.

The V gene is TRBV4-1, the J gene TRBJ2-1; 9 positions agree with TRBD2. The CDR3 has 15 residues. From germline, CDR1 is MGHRA and CDR2 YSYEKL. Trimming cost V 1 base and J 6 bases; bases outside gene matches: 4. CDR3 in amino acids: CASSQVAGGANEQFF. The CDR3 DNA is TGCGCCAGCAGCCAAGTTGCGGGGGGGGCCAATGAGCAGTTCTTC.

A word on this clone: An end of the junction differs from the germline gene, which may be a read error. Other nucleotide sequences from this sample produce the same CDR3. Here the CDR3 reads CASSLDSRISNYGYTF. In DNA form, the CDR3 reads TGCGCTAGCAGCTTGGACAGTCGGATTTCTAACTATGGCTACACCTTC. The rearrangement links TRBV5-1 to TRBJ1-2; possible D gene TRBD1, 6 bases. The CDR3 totals 16 residues. Germline CDR1 and CDR2: SGHRS and YFSETQ.

Remarks on this clone: The sample has other DNA sequences that encode this CDR3 too. The chain employs TRBV27 and TRBJ1-6; D possibly corresponds to TRBD1 (5 bases). The CDR3 is made up of 19 amino acids. V lost 6 bases and J lost 1, with 22 bases in between. CDR1 MNHEY and CDR2 SMNVEV come from the germline V gene (reference sequence). The CDR3 reads CASSRFVGQGRSYNSPLHF. For the CDR3, the DNA is TGTGCCAGCAGCCGATTCGTGGGGCAGGGTCGGTCCTATAATTCACCCCTCCACTTT.

V gene TRBV5-1 combines with J gene TRBJ2-7; 7 nucleotides align to TRBD1. The germline V gene encodes CDR1 SGHRS and CDR2 YFSETQ. After removal of 0 bases from V and 3 bases from J, the junction contained 12 bases not matched to a gene. The CDR3 has 17 amino acids. The CDR3 sequence: CASSLARGTARFYEQYF. The CDR3 nucleotides are TGCGCCAGCAGCTTGGCCCGAGGGACAGCGAGATTCTACGAGCAGTACTTC.

The chain uses TRBV6-5 and TRBJ2-7, with D maybe TRBD1 (6 bases). Germline values: CDR1 MNHEY, CDR2 SVGAGI. This CDR3 is built from 13 residues. With 6 bases removed from V and 3 bases from J, the gap between germline ends came to 12 bases. The CDR3 DNA sequence: TGTGCCAGCAGCCCGGACAGTAGCTACGAGCAGTACTTC. It specifies CASSPDSSYEQYF.

The rearrangement links TRBV7-6 to TRBJ2-5; 9 bases are a match to TRBD2. Germline CDR1 SGHVS, CDR2 FNYEAQ. The CDR3 extends over 16 amino acids. J lost 4 bases, V lost 2 bases, and 8 bases had no gene match. In nucleotides, the CDR3 is TGTGCCAGCAGCTTATCGGGCGGGGGGGCCTCAGAGACCCAGTACTTC. Protein: CASSLSGGGASETQYF.

As regards this clone: The sample contains more than one DNA sequence encoding this CDR3. The chain is built from TRBV7-6 and TRBJ1-6; 7 nucleotides match TRBD1. There are 15 residues in the CDR3. Germline CDR1 and CDR2: SGHVS and FNYEAQ. J was trimmed by 7 bases and V by 2 bases; bases with no gene match: 5. CDR3 coding DNA: TGTGCCAGCAGCTTATCCGGGACAGCCAATTCACCCCTCCACTTT. This translates into CASSLSGTANSPLHF.

The V call is TRBV6-6, the J call TRBJ1-4; no firm D call. V was cut by 5 bases and J by 8 bases, with 9 bases left in between. Germline values: CDR1 MNHNY, CDR2 SVGAGI (reference sequence). The CDR3 totals 12 residues. The CDR3 DNA sequence: TGTGCCAGCAGTCTACTCGGGGAAAAACTGTTTTTT. Its protein product is CASSLLGEKLFF.

The chain is built from TRBV28 and TRBJ2-5; 7 bases map to TRBD1. The germline CDR1 and CDR2 sequences are MDHEN and SYDVKM. The CDR3 runs to 15 residues. The J segment lost 5 bases and the V segment lost 5 bases, leaving 11 bases of the junction unmatched. The DNA for the CDR3 is TGTGCCAGCAGTGGAAACAGGGGTGCCGTGGAGACCCAGTACTTC. It encodes CASSGNRGAVETQYF.

J is TRBJ1-4 and V is TRBV18; weak D call: TRBD1 (5 bases). V lost 5 bases and J lost 0, with 13 bases in between. The CDR3 is 16 residues long. From germline, CDR1 is KGHSH and CDR2 LQKENI. Here the CDR3 DNA reads TGTGCCAGCTCATGCAGCCGGGGGTCAACTAATGAAAAACTGTTTTTT. Translation gives CASSCSRGSTNEKLFF. Full variable domain (missing parts from reference TRBV18 and TRBJ1-4): NAGVMQNPRHLVRRRGQEARLRCSPMKGHSHVYWYRQLPEEGLKFMVYLQKENIIDESGMPKERFSAEFPKEGPSILRIQQVVRGDSAAYFCASSCSRGSTNEKLFFGSGTQLSVL.

Written as DNA, the CDR3 is TGTGCCAGCAGCCAAGAGTGGGCGGGGGGCTTCACGACGCTGAACACCGGGGAGCTGTTTTTT. The encoded protein is CASSQEWAGGFTTLNTGELFF. V and J are TRBV4-2 and TRBJ2-2, with 8 nucleotides matching TRBD2. Looked up from germline, CDR1 is LGHNA and CDR2 is YNFKEQ. The CDR3 consists of 21 residues. J was trimmed by 1 base and V by 0 bases; bases with no gene match: 16.

The V call is TRBV19, the J call TRBJ2-7; tentatively, D is TRBD1 (6 bases). The CDR3 sequence is 13 residues long. Looked up from germline, CDR1 is LNHDA and CDR2 is SQIVND (reference sequence). Trimming stripped 9 bases from V and 5 bases from J, with 17 bases between. This CDR3 reads CASARGSGNEQYF. CDR3 DNA sequence: TGTGCCAGCGCCAGGGGAAGTGGGAACGAGCAGTACTTC.

The J gene is TRBJ2-3, the V gene TRBV7-2, with 11 nucleotides matching TRBD2. The V gene end was trimmed by 2 bases and the J gene end by 4 bases; junction bases not matched to a gene: 5. Germline CDR1 is SGHTA and CDR2 is FQGNSA. The CDR3 sequence is 16 residues long. This CDR3 reads CASSLTSSGGPDTQYF. In nucleotides, the CDR3 is TGTGCCAGCAGCTTAACTTCTAGCGGGGGGCCAGATACGCAGTATTTT.

This chain uses TRBV10-3 with TRBJ2-5, with a tentative D call TRBD1 (5 bases). V gave up 0 bases and J gave up 6 bases, with 5 bases separating them. Germline V lookup: CDR1 ENHRY, CDR2 SYGVKD. The CDR3 is 12 residues long. Here the CDR3 reads CAISESGQTQYF. CDR3 sequence (DNA): TGTGCCATCAGTGAGTCGGGGCAGACCCAGTACTTC.

The chain uses TRBV7-8 and TRBJ2-3; 7 positions agree with TRBD1. V shed 0 bases and J 1 base; nucleotides not matched to a gene: 7. Germline V CDR1 and CDR2: SGHVS, FQNEAQ. The CDR3 is 17 amino acids. The CDR3 coding sequence is TGTGCCAGCAGCTTAGCAGGACAGGTCTGGGGCACAGATACGCAGTATTTT. It encodes CASSLAGQVWGTDTQYF.

In DNA form, the CDR3 reads TGTGCCAGCTCACCGGACAGGGGCCTTACCGGAGGCTACACCTTC. It translates to CASSPDRGLTGGYTF. V is TRBV18 and J is TRBJ1-2; 9 bases agree with TRBD1. J lost 8 bases, V lost 3 bases, and 10 bases had no gene match. Germline CDR1 is KGHSH and CDR2 is LQKENI. This CDR3 comprises 15 residues.

The chain has TRBV4-1 and TRBJ2-3; D not certain. The germline V gene has CDR1 MGHRA and CDR2 YSYEKL. This CDR3 has 15 amino acids. The germline V and J ends were trimmed by 0 bases and 5 bases, with 12 bases remaining between them. The CDR3 sequence is CASSQDVTSGDTQYF. CDR3 nucleotides: TGCGCCAGCAGCCAAGATGTCACTTCAGGAGATACGCAGTATTTT.

V usage is TRBV5-1 and J usage is TRBJ1-2; TRBD1 matches at 9 bases. Losses at the gene ends were 0 bases for V and 4 bases for J; bases not matched to a gene: 4. The CDR3 runs to 15 residues. Germline assignment: CDR1 SGHRS and CDR2 YFSETQ. The CDR3: CASSLDRGQGYGYTF. As DNA, the CDR3 is TGCGCCAGCAGCTTGGACAGGGGGCAAGGCTATGGCTACACCTTC.

This chain uses TRBV7-2 with TRBJ2-3; D is perhaps TRBD2 (7 bases). Germline CDR1 reads SGHTA; CDR2 reads FQGNSA. The CDR3 runs to 14 residues. Trimming took off 1 base at V and 5 bases at J, with 10 bases between the two ends. CDR3 bases: TGTGCCAGCAGCTTAGGGGGAGGGGGAGATACGCAGTATTTT. Translating gives CASSLGGGGDTQYF.

V and J are TRBV6-1 and TRBJ2-2; 9 bases line up with TRBD2. Germline CDR1 is MNHNS and CDR2 is SASEGT. Trimming removed 0 bases from V and 3 bases from J; junction bases left unmatched: 2. This CDR3 has 16 amino acids. The CDR3 here is CASSEAVAGDTGELFF. CDR3 nucleotide sequence: TGTGCCAGCAGTGAAGCGGTAGCGGGGGACACCGGGGAGCTGTTTTTT.

This chain connects TRBV7-2 to TRBJ2-7; TRBD2 matches at 8 bases. This CDR3 contains 13 residues. Germline V CDR1 and CDR2: SGHTA, FQGNSA. Unmatched junction bases numbered 2, after V lost 1 base and J lost 6 bases. CDR3 residues: CASSLVAGTEQYF. CDR3 sequence (DNA): TGTGCCAGCAGCTTAGTAGCGGGGACCGAGCAGTACTTC.